One and the same sample provided the 12 T cell receptor beta chains below, sequenced in a study of blood T cell repertoires in COVID-19. Some clones are missing from TCRdb's copy, which holds only in-frame ones; the method was immunoSEQ multiplex PCR. The sample carries 180,000 or so clones, around 86% recorded once. Sample: peripheral blood. Every receptor here comes from an elderly woman in a cohort sampled during active or convalescent COVID-19.

The genes are TRBV5-1 and TRBJ1-2, with D possibly TRBD1 on 5 matching bases. Trimming took 7 bases from V and 3 from J, leaving 16 bases between them. This CDR3 spans 14 amino acids. Germline V lookup: CDR1 SGHRS, CDR2 YFSETQ. CDR3 DNA: TGCGCCAGCCGGGTGGGCAGGGAGGACTATGGCTACACCTTC. Amino acids: CASRVGREDYGYTF.

The chain links TRBV6-1 to TRBJ2-1, with 7 nucleotides matching TRBD2. CDR1 and CDR2 from the germline V gene are MNHNS and SASEGT. V lost 4 bases to trimming and J lost 8 bases; unmatched junction nucleotides: 17. The CDR3 has 17 amino acids. CDR3 region: CASSGRLLAGVFDEQFF. In DNA, the CDR3 is TGTGCCAGCAGTGGAAGACTGTTGGCGGGAGTTTTCGATGAGCAGTTCTTC.

The gene calls are TRBV9 and TRBJ1-2; 9 positions agree with TRBD1. Germline V gene sequence: CDR1 SGDLS, CDR2 YYNGEE. With 1 base clipped from V and 7 bases from J, the junction kept 8 bases outside the gene matches. This CDR3 comprises 15 residues. The CDR3, as DNA: TGTGCCAGCAGCGTAACAGGGACAGGGATGAGTGGCTACACCTTC. It encodes CASSVTGTGMSGYTF. Supplemented by reference TRBV9 and TRBJ1-2, the full variable domain reads DSGVTQTPKHLITATGQRVTLRCSPRSGDLSVYWYQQSLDQGLQFLIQYYNGEERAKGNILERFSAQQFPDLHSELNLSSLELGDSALYFCASSVTGTGMSGYTFGSGTRLTVV.

This clone was seen a single time. V and J are TRBV11-2 and TRBJ2-7; possible D gene TRBD2, 6 bases. This CDR3 has 14 residues. The V gene lost 5 bases and the J gene lost 3 bases, with 14 bases spanning the gap. CDR1 is SGHAT, CDR2 FQNNGV, per germline. The CDR3 sequence: CASSALTSLYEQYF. CDR3 DNA sequence: TGTGCCAGCAGCGCGTTGACTAGTCTCTACGAGCAGTACTTC.

The chain links TRBV7-8 to TRBJ2-1; 14 bases are shared with TRBD2. J gave up 9 bases and V 4 bases, and 8 bases lay outside the gene matches. This CDR3 region has 16 residues. CDR1 and CDR2 (germline): SGHVS, FQNEAQ. CDR3 sequence (DNA): TGTGCCAGCAGCTCCGGTGGGACTAGCGGGGGTGGTGAGCAGTTCTTC. Residues: CASSSGGTSGGGEQFF.

This rearrangement joins TRBV6-5 to TRBJ2-2; TRBD2 agrees at 9 bases. The CDR3 is 15 residues long. V lost 7 bases and J lost 7; bases outside the gene matches: 10. Germline V gene sequence: CDR1 MNHEY, CDR2 SVGAGI. The CDR3 loop reads CASIDLAGKDGELFF. CDR3 DNA sequence: TGTGCCAGCATCGACCTAGCGGGAAAGGACGGGGAGCTGTTTTTT.

This chain links TRBV18 with TRBJ2-7; TRBD2 might be the D (5 bases). CDR1 is KGHSH and CDR2 is LQKENI in the germline V gene. The CDR3 has 13 residues. V lost 1 base, J lost 5 bases, and 9 bases lay in between. The CDR3 loop reads CASSPQSGDEQYF. The DNA for the CDR3 is TGTGCCAGCTCACCACAATCCGGGGACGAGCAGTACTTC.

The gene calls are TRBV6-7 and TRBJ2-1, with TRBD2 matching over 12 bases. TRBV6-7 is an ORF for which the function is uncertain. With 5 bases clipped from V and 3 bases from J, the junction kept 2 bases outside the gene matches. The CDR3 covers 15 residues. For the CDR3, the DNA is TGTGCCAGCAGTGCGACTAGCGGGAGCTACAATGAGCAGTTCTTC. The encoded protein is CASSATSGSYNEQFF.

The chain is built from TRBV9 and TRBJ2-3; D might be TRBD2 (6 bases). V was cut by 0 bases and J by 2 bases, with 13 bases left in between. The CDR3 covers 16 residues. Germline CDR1 is SGDLS and CDR2 is YYNGEE. CDR3 protein: CASSVGPAGSTDTQYF. CDR3 DNA sequence: TGTGCCAGCAGCGTAGGCCCGGCGGGGTCCACAGATACGCAGTATTTT.

This clone was seen just once. The chain has TRBV18 and TRBJ2-3; TRBD1 might be the D (5 bases). The CDR3 is 13 residues long. The germline V gene encodes CDR1 KGHSH and CDR2 LQKENI. Between the trimmed V and J ends, which lost 0 bases and 6 bases, there was a span of 7 bases. CDR3 bases: TGTGCCAGCTCACCACCCCCAGGGGATACGCAGTATTTT. Its translation is CASSPPPGDTQYF.

J is TRBJ2-3 and V is TRBV19; a weak D match, TRBD2 (6 bases). CDR1 and CDR2 from the germline V gene are LNHDA and SQIVND (reference sequence). Trimming shortened V by 3 bases and J by 2 bases, and 12 bases separated the two germline ends. This CDR3 spans 15 amino acids. Here the CDR3 reads CASSMTAGTTDTQYF. Here the CDR3 DNA reads TGTGCCAGTAGTATGACGGCGGGGACCACAGATACGCAGTATTTT.

The CDR3 reads CASSPTGSGQPQHF. The CDR3 DNA is TGTGCCAGCAGTCCTACAGGGTCAGGCCAGCCCCAGCATTTT. The rearrangement links TRBV5-6 to TRBJ1-5, with D tentatively TRBD1 (6 bases). V gave up 5 bases and J gave up 7 bases, with 16 bases separating them. Per germline, CDR1 SGHDT and CDR2 YYEEEE. The CDR3 is 14 amino acids.